This T cell receptor (beta chain) was captured in a study of T-cell reconstitution after alpha-beta-depleted transplantation in children (TCRdb year 2016). A note on the overall study: Using TCR repertoire profiling, the study followed T-cell immune reconstitution in a quantitative way in children after TCRalphabeta/CD19-depleted allogeneic hematopoietic cell transplantation. Broader findings and caveats from the paper: Over subsequent months, a decline in hyperexpanded clone frequencies was noted, and after one year, T-cell counts and TCRbeta diversity were mostly ascribed to newly produced T cells. In some patients, the high TCRbeta diversity seen at day 60 was put down to recipient T cells and intrathymic progenitors that had survived conditioning. The apparently early alphabetaT-cell count recovery about two months after transplant was reportedly dependent on only several hundred rapidly expanded clones derived from non-depleted graft cells.

The V end gives up 0 bases and the J end 6 bases, leaving 8 bases in the junction not matched to a gene. Spanning cysteine to phenylalanine, the CDR3 consists of 15 amino acids. The sequence is cut down to CDR3 DNA, 45 bases in frame from base 1. CDR1 and CDR2 are read off the germline V gene as MNHEY and SVGEGT. Sample treatment or condition, as interpreted from the label and publication: allogeneic hematopoietic cell transplantation with graft depleted of TCRalphabeta T cells and CD19 B cells. The children who served as transplant recipients had been given grafts of TCRalphabeta/CD19-depleted allogeneic hematopoietic cells. The library was made by PCR. Reads for this sample came from an Illumina HiSeq 2500. TCR library preparation used molecular barcoding, with unique molecular identifiers applied to normalize quantification of the TCRbeta repertoire. Clones were called with MiXCR by TCRdb after fastp trimmed the public reads at Q25, and only in-frame beta chains were retained. A single entry per CDR3 protein holds the most common genes and DNA from its merged rows. The sample table shows approximately 500,000 distinct CDR3 sequences, and about 11% are seen once. The ten largest clones represent around 2% of the sample.

Comments on this clonotype: This receptor's antigen is unknown. No qualities accompany the bases; no much larger clone lies one base away.

The source material was PBMCs, sampled before TCRalphabeta/CD19-depleted stem cell transplant. The receptor was isolated from a child younger than 10 with inherited bone marrow failure, due to receive a stem cell transplant. The sequence is built from TRBV6-2 or TRBV6-3 and TRBJ2-7, with TRBD1 matching 7 junction bases. The DNA is as follows: TGTGCCAGCAGTTACTCGACTGGGACAGCCTTCGAGCAGTACTTC. It translates to CASSYSTGTAFEQYF.